This TCR beta chain appears in the sequencing data of a study of regulatory T cells in long-lasting Graves disease. The time point denotes: persistent/refractory GD, antithyroid drugs over 5 years with positive TRAb. Isolated PBMC RNA provided the starting material for the TCR library. For TCR beta, libraries came from iRepertoire HTBI primers and Arm-PCR of CDR3 regions. TCRdb recomputed calls from the multiplex PCR reads with MiXCR, one row per CDR3 protein. This sample yields 400,000 to 500,000 distinct CDR3 sequences, of which under 25% are seen a single time; 13% to 15% belongs to the top ten. CDR1 and CDR2 (germline): LNHNV, YYDKDF (reference sequence). V lost 4 bases, J lost 5 bases, and 8 bases stayed unmatched. The CDR3 spans 15 residues.

J is TRBJ2-7 and V is TRBV15, with 10 bases lining up with TRBD1. The receptor was isolated from a female donor with Graves disease. The starting material was peripheral blood mononuclear cells (PBMCs), obtained when the disease was refractory, from a patient treated with antithyroid drugs. The CDR3 is CATSTGTGASHEQYF. The CDR3 bases are TGTGCCACCAGCACTGGGACAGGGGCCAGTCACGAGCAGTACTTC.